These 9 T cell receptor beta chains were all obtained from the same sample, sequenced in a study of T cells after yellow fever vaccination (dated by TCRdb to the late 2010s). Libraries were constructed by 5' RACE. The reads were generated on an Illumina HiSeq 2500. The public sequencing data were trimmed at Q25 with fastp and processed into clonotypes with MiXCR by TCRdb, which kept only in-frame beta chains. Duplicate CDR3 protein sequences are folded into a single record with the most common DNA and genes. This sample gives approximately 600,000 distinct CDR3 sequences in total; more than 9% of them show up just once. The ten top clones hold under 15% of the sample. Taken with the paper, the label for treatment or condition translates to: live attenuated yellow fever vaccine strain. The specimen was PBMCs, collected on the day of the yellow fever booster vaccination. The receptors here all came from a man aged 30-40 years who received the YFV17D yellow fever vaccine.

The gene calls are TRBV14 and TRBJ2-3, with 8 bases that match TRBD2. V gave up 1 base and J gave up 3 bases; unmatched junction bases: 6. CDR3 length equals 16 residues. CDR1 and CDR2 from the germline V gene are SGHDN and FVKESK. CDR3 sequence: CASSQVPGGRTDTQYF. The DNA for the CDR3 is TGTGCCAGCAGCCAAGTCCCGGGAGGGAGGACAGATACGCAGTATTTT.

This sequence joins TRBV4-1 and TRBJ2-2; D unresolved. The CDR3 is 15 residues long. Germline V lookup: CDR1 MGHRA, CDR2 YSYEKL. The V and J ends lost 1 base and 1 base respectively, with 7 bases between them. The CDR3 sequence is CASSQVDLNTGELFF. CDR3 DNA: TGCGCCAGCAGCCAAGTGGACCTGAACACCGGGGAGCTGTTTTTT.

In this sample, this clonotype turned up a few times. The chain has TRBV20-1 and TRBJ2-3; TRBD2 matches at 9 bases. Trimming took 3 bases from V and 0 from J; bases not matched to a gene: 4. This CDR3 contains 15 residues. CDR1 and CDR2 (germline): DFQATT, SNEGSKA (reference sequence). The CDR3 spells CSASSGSVSTDTQYF. In DNA, the CDR3 is TGCAGTGCTAGTAGCGGGAGCGTAAGCACAGATACGCAGTATTTT.

This clonotype occurred a few times. V gene TRBV15 combines with J gene TRBJ2-1; D may be TRBD2 (5 bases). Germline loops: CDR1 LNHNV, CDR2 YYDKDF (reference sequence). The V gene lost 5 bases and the J gene lost 6 bases, with 14 bases spanning the gap. CDR3 length: 14 amino acids. CDR3 DNA sequence: TGTGCCACCAGCGAAGAAGGAGGCTTCAATGAGCAGTTCTTC. As protein: CATSEEGGFNEQFF.

This clonotype has only a few counts. CDR3 in DNA: TGCAGTGCTAGAGATCTAGGGACTAGCGGGACCTACGAGCAGTACTTC. Protein sequence: CSARDLGTSGTYEQYF. J is TRBJ2-7 and V is TRBV20-1, with TRBD2 matching 13 bases. From germline, CDR1 is DFQATT and CDR2 SNEGSKA (reference sequence). The trim removed 0 bases at V and 2 bases at J, leaving 4 bases unmatched. The CDR3 totals 16 residues.

J is TRBJ2-1 and V is TRBV2; weak D call: TRBD2 (5 bases). Trimming took 3 bases from V and 9 from J, leaving 9 bases between them. The V gene's germline CDR1 is SNHLY and CDR2 FYNNEI. The CDR3 contains 12 residues. The chain's CDR3 is CASSEVAFEQFF. The CDR3 nucleotides read TGTGCCAGCAGTGAGGTAGCGTTTGAGCAGTTCTTC.

A remark on this clonotype: The junction does not match germline at one end; this may be a read error. The DNA of the CDR3 is TGTGCCAGTTCTAGCGGGACGACGGTCACCGGGGAGCTATTTTTT. As protein: CASSSGTTVTGELFF. The chain couples TRBV19 to TRBJ2-2; 9 nucleotides match TRBD2. Germline V gene data show CDR1 as LNHDA and CDR2 as SQIVND (reference sequence). The CDR3 contains 15 residues.

The gene calls are TRBV10-3 and TRBJ2-1; 9 bases map to TRBD1. Germline V CDR1 and CDR2: ENHRY, SYGVKD. This CDR3 region has 14 residues. Trimming removed 10 bases from V and 5 bases from J; junction bases left unmatched: 9. CDR3 bases: TGTGCCACCTACCGCGGGACAGGGAACAATGAGCAGTTCTTC. It yields the protein CATYRGTGNNEQFF.

The chain couples TRBV7-8 to TRBJ2-1; no clear D gene. The CDR3 sequence is 9 residues long. Germline assignment: CDR1 SGHVS and CDR2 FQNEAQ. V was shortened by 10 bases and J by 7 bases, with 5 bases between the two germline ends. The CDR3 loop reads CATGNEQFF. DNA of the CDR3: TGTGCCACCGGTAATGAGCAGTTCTTC.